This T cell receptor (beta chain) was sequenced during a study of T-cell memory formation after mild COVID-19 (dated by TCRdb to the early 2020s). Concerning the study at large: TCR sequence clusters from the two donors were found to be largely donor specific. In two donors, T-cell clones that expanded and contracted after mild COVID-19 were followed by sequencing TCRalpha and TCRbeta repertoires longitudinally. The cohort comprised two young, previously healthy adult volunteers, one female and one male.

Study-level results and caveats: Only two mild cases were covered by the study, and larger cohorts that include severe cases with pre-infection samples were considered necessary. Some responding clones were found in pre-infection memory, which suggests that pre-existing cross-reactive memory T cells took part in the SARS-CoV-2 response. Clones contracting from day 15 to 85 had balanced CD4/CD8 phenotypes, while a second wave expanding from day 15 to 37 was biased towards CD4+. Contracting CD4+ clones were located mainly in the CM and EM memory subsets, whereas CD8+ clones were found to be enriched in EMRA. SARS-CoV-2 specificity was not confirmed for the second-wave clones peaking on day 37.

Germline trimming: 1 base from V, 6 bases from J; junction bases outside gene matches: 2. Taken from cysteine to phenylalanine, the CDR3 has 14 residues. Of all the DNA, just the CDR3 is kept, 42 bases in frame from base 1. CDR1 and CDR2 are read off the germline V gene as MGHRA and YSYEKL. The sequencing machine was an Illumina NovaSeq 6000. TCRalpha and TCRbeta cDNA libraries were constructed by 5'RACE with constant-segment primers, with sample barcodes and unique molecular identifiers being introduced. RNA was extracted from every sample with Trizol reagent. Libraries were amplified in two PCR steps, with a second sample barcode and Illumina TruSeq adapters added in the second step. The libraries were sequenced on an Illumina NovaSeq using 2 x 150 bp paired-end reads. In the authors' own workflow: Reads were demultiplexed and collapsed into UMI-guided consensus sequences with migec v1.2.7. Using mixcr v2.1.11, UMI consensuses were aligned to TRA and TRB V and J templates and then assembled into clonotypes. A clonotype was counted as expanded or contracted only when both edgeR and NoisET called the clonotype significant, with the noise models trained on biological replicates. For edgeR calls, the cutoffs were a false discovery rate-adjusted p below 0.01 and a log2 fold-change threshold of 1. As an exploratory analysis of dynamics, max-normalized trajectories of the 1000 most abundant clonotypes were examined by PCA with hierarchical clustering. Separately sequenced CD4+ and CD8+ repertoires were used to assign a CD4 or CD8 phenotype to each responding clone. The public reads were run again by TCRdb, first through fastp at Q25 and then through MiXCR, and only productive beta chains were kept. Entries are consolidated by CDR3 protein sequence, retaining the most common genes and DNA. The V and J calls follow TCRdb's processing rather than the paper's. This sample has hundreds of thousands of distinct CDR3 sequences in its table, and around 20% of those were observed once. The top ten constitute around 20% of the sample.

Ficoll-Paque density gradient centrifugation was used to isolate PBMCs. The table lists this clonotype with a few counts. Its antigen has not been determined. No base quality information exists; no much larger clone differs at one position. This clonotype was obtained from a man aged 18 to 30 who had mild COVID-19 (a few samples of this study predate the infection). The sample titles of this study are shuffled in the database, so cell type and time point are left out; the donor was told from shared clones. Sequenced material: PBMCs or a T cell subset sorted from them (not recorded which). Rearrangement joined TRBV4-1 to TRBJ2-2; TRBD1 agrees with 7 junctional bases. The sequenced DNA is TGCGCCAGCAGCCAAGTAGGGGGCCCCGGGGAGCTGTTTTTT. It translates to CASSQVGGPGELFF.